This T cell receptor (beta chain) emerged from a study of T cell repertoires in cytomegalovirus infection (dated by TCRdb to the late 2010s). Concerning the study at large: Donor HLA type was relevant to the analysis, because carriage of CMV infection together with the matching HLA type was indicated by public TCR beta signatures. What the work shows at the level of the full study, not this receptor alone: The ex vivo response was dominated by HLA-C-restricted CMV-specific TCR beta clonotypes, which also provided the single most frequent clonotype in two of eight donors. Cumulative frequency of public TCR beta family members discriminated carriers of CMV infection plus the relevant HLA type in this cohort and an independent 352-donor cohort.

The CDR3 numbers 13 residues from cysteine through phenylalanine. Only the CDR3 part of the read is kept: 39 bases, read in frame from the first base. CDR1 and CDR2, per the germline V gene, are SNHLY and FYNNEI. V gives up 4 bases and J gives up 3 bases, and the segment between their germline ends measures 9 bases. The sample holds a few counts of this clonotype. Its cognate antigen has yet to be identified. One base away there is no much larger clone; base qualities are not given. The instrument was an Illumina HiSeq 1500. The public reads were run again by TCRdb, first through fastp at Q25 and then through MiXCR, and only productive beta chains were kept. Duplicate CDR3 protein sequences are folded into a single record with the most common DNA and genes. This sample has about 310,000 distinct CDR3 sequences in its table, and under 20% of those were observed once. The ten largest clones add up to 9.5% to 15% of the sample.

The receptor's source is a human donor in good health (CMV status not recorded). Some clones in this sample may be carry-over from other donors' samples. The chain uses TRBV2 and TRBJ1-2; no confident D gene assignment can be made. The sample was PBMCs. The encoded CDR3 is CASSAETDYGYTF. The DNA sequence is TGTGCCAGCAGTGCCGAGACCGACTATGGCTACACCTTC.